The 30 T cell receptor beta chains below were found in one sample sequenced in a study of blood T cell repertoires in COVID-19. Method: immunoSEQ multiplex PCR; TCRdb's copy keeps in-frame clones and lacks some. The sample includes more than 85,000 clones, around 90% of them seen just once. Sequenced material: peripheral blood. These receptors originate from a woman between 50 and 59 years old with COVID-19, enrolled during active disease.

This clone was counted a few times. Here the CDR3 reads CAISQSPSGGPTDTQYF. CDR3 nucleotides: TGTGCCATCAGTCAATCCCCTAGCGGGGGGCCCACAGATACGCAGTATTTT. The chain uses TRBV10-3 and TRBJ2-3; 11 bases are shared with TRBD2. The V and J ends lost 5 bases and 2 bases, in that order; junction bases with no gene match: 9. The CDR3 is 17 amino acids. Germline-derived CDR1 and CDR2 are ENHRY and SYGVKD.

CDR3 sequence: CASGEGAPEKLFF. CDR3 nucleotide sequence: TGTGCCAGCGGGGAAGGGGCGCCTGAAAAACTGTTTTTT. V is TRBV2 and J is TRBJ1-4; TRBD1 might be the D (5 bases). Germline V gene sequence: CDR1 SNHLY, CDR2 FYNNEI. V was cut by 8 bases and J by 7 bases, with 14 bases left in between. This CDR3 region has 13 residues.

This clone has just one count. This rearrangement joins TRBV5-6 to TRBJ2-7; 10 bases line up with TRBD1. The trim removed 1 base at V and 3 bases at J, leaving 4 bases unmatched. CDR3 length: 15 amino acids. Germline V gene lookup returns CDR1 SGHDT and CDR2 YYEEEE. CDR3 bases: TGTGCCAGCAGCTTGTTGGGGACAGGGGTCTACGAGCAGTACTTC. Protein sequence: CASSLLGTGVYEQYF.

V gene TRBV4-2 combines with J gene TRBJ2-3; no definite D call. This CDR3 contains 17 residues. Trimming cost V 0 bases and J 2 bases, with 15 bases left between them. The germline V gene encodes CDR1 LGHNA and CDR2 YNFKEQ. The CDR3 coding sequence is TGTGCCAGCAGCCAAGACCCCGGGTCACTGTCCACAGATACGCAGTATTTT. Amino acids: CASSQDPGSLSTDTQYF.

The V and J genes are TRBV18 and TRBJ1-2, with 7 nucleotides matching TRBD1. Germline V gives CDR1 KGHSH, CDR2 LQKENI. This CDR3 spans 15 amino acids. The V gene end was trimmed by 2 bases and the J gene end by 4 bases; junction bases not matched to a gene: 7. CDR3 in DNA: TGTGCCAGCTCACCAGAGGACAGGTCCCTCTATGGCTACACCTTC. This translates into CASSPEDRSLYGYTF.

This clone has a handful of counts. The V gene is TRBV7-9, the J gene TRBJ1-2; possible D gene TRBD1, 5 bases. V was shortened by 1 base and J by 2 bases, with 8 bases between the two germline ends. This CDR3 comprises 14 residues. Germline V CDR1 and CDR2: SEHNR, FQNEAQ (reference sequence). CDR3 in DNA: TGTGCCAGCAGCTTAGGCAGGGAAAACTATGGCTACACCTTC. Protein sequence: CASSLGRENYGYTF. Complete variable domain (other parts from reference TRBV7-9 and TRBJ1-2): DTGVSQNPRHKITKRGQNVTFRCDPISEHNRLYWYRQTLGQGPEFLTYFQNEAQLEKSRLLSDRFSAERPKGSFSTLEIQRTEQGDSAMYLCASSLGRENYGYTFGSGTRLTVV.

This chain connects TRBV9 to TRBJ2-7; perhaps TRBD2 as D (7 bases). This CDR3 is built from 16 residues. Germline V gene lookup returns CDR1 SGDLS and CDR2 YYNGEE. The V and J ends lost 8 bases and 4 bases respectively, with 25 bases between them. The CDR3 region has the DNA TGTGCCAGTAGCTTCCGGGGGGACAATAATGTTTACGAGCAGTACTTC. Translation: CASSFRGDNNVYEQYF.

The chain combines TRBV3-1 (or the pseudogene TRBV3-2) with TRBJ2-2; a weak D match, TRBD1 (7 bases). Trimming shortened V by 2 bases and J by 6 bases, and 10 bases separated the two germline ends. CDR3 length: 14 amino acids. Germline V gene sequence: CDR1 LGHDT, CDR2 YNNKEL (reference sequence). CDR3 DNA sequence: TGTGCCAGCAGCCAATCCAGGGGGGCCGGGGAGCTGTTTTTT. It codes for CASSQSRGAGELFF.

This chain links TRBV30 with TRBJ1-6, with a tentative D call TRBD1 (5 bases). The germline V and J ends were trimmed by 2 bases and 8 bases, with 19 bases remaining between them. This CDR3 comprises 16 residues. From germline, CDR1 is GTSNPN and CDR2 SVGIG (reference sequence). The CDR3 sequence is CAWSRSEGVRYSPLHF. The CDR3 nucleotides read TGTGCCTGGAGTCGGTCGGAAGGGGTTCGGTATTCACCCCTCCACTTT.

V is TRBV9 and J is TRBJ1-6; maybe TRBD1 (6 bases). CDR1 is SGDLS and CDR2 is YYNGEE in the germline V gene. The CDR3 is 16 amino acids. Trimming cost V 4 bases and J 7 bases, with 18 bases left between them. The CDR3 spells CASSLAWGTTNSPLHF. The CDR3 nucleotides are TGTGCCAGCAGCCTTGCTTGGGGGACAACGAATTCACCCCTCCACTTT.

Of note for this clone: Distinct nucleotide sequences in the sample also encode this CDR3. J is TRBJ2-7 and V is TRBV12-3 or TRBV12-4, with D tentatively TRBD2 (5 bases). V was pared by 2 bases and J by 4 bases, with 9 bases between. The CDR3 has 13 amino acids. The CDR3 sequence: CASSLRDSYEQYF. CDR3 coding DNA: TGTGCCAGCAGTTTACGGGATTCTTACGAGCAGTACTTC.

The V gene is TRBV7-9, the J gene TRBJ1-1; D gene uncertain. Germline V gene sequence: CDR1 SEHNR, CDR2 FQNEAQ (reference sequence). Trimming pared 2 bases from V and 6 bases from J, leaving 4 bases between. The CDR3 is made up of 11 amino acids. The CDR3: CASSLYSEAFF. The CDR3, as DNA: TGTGCCAGCAGCTTATACTCTGAAGCTTTCTTT.

The chain uses TRBV19 and TRBJ2-7; 7 nucleotides agree with TRBD1. The CDR3 length is 15 residues. V shed 5 bases and J 3 bases; nucleotides not matched to a gene: 10. Germline CDR1 and CDR2: LNHDA and SQIVND (reference sequence). The CDR3 sequence is CASSEAWGQNYEQYF. The CDR3 DNA follows: TGTGCCAGTAGTGAGGCCTGGGGACAGAACTACGAGCAGTACTTC.

This chain joins TRBV7-9 and TRBJ1-3; 7 bases are shared with TRBD1. Germline CDR1 SEHNR, CDR2 FQNEAQ (reference sequence). CDR3 length equals 17 residues. With 4 bases clipped from V and 0 bases from J, the junction kept 9 bases outside the gene matches. The CDR3 here is CASSSARDRSSGNTIYF. CDR3 DNA sequence: TGTGCCAGCAGCTCCGCCCGGGACAGAAGCTCTGGAAACACCATATATTTT. Drawing the rest from reference TRBV7-9 and TRBJ1-3, the complete variable domain is DTGVSQNPRHKITKRGQNVTFRCDPISEHNRLYWYRQTLGQGPEFLTYFQNEAQLEKSRLLSDRFSAERPKGSFSTLEIQRTEQGDSAMYLCASSSARDRSSGNTIYFGEGSWLTVV.

This chain uses TRBV6-5 with TRBJ1-6, with TRBD1 matching 10 bases. The CDR3 runs 14 residues. The ends lost 7 bases at V and 9 bases at J; junction bases unmatched: 6. Germline lookup yields CDR1 MNHEY and CDR2 SVGAGI. As DNA, the CDR3 is TGTGCCAGCACCCTAGGGACAGGGGTTTCACCCCTCCACTTT. This codes for CASTLGTGVSPLHF.

This chain joins TRBV2 and TRBJ1-2; D perhaps matches TRBD1 (6 bases). This CDR3 has 12 amino acids. Deletions cut 5 bases from V and 8 bases from J, with 12 bases between. Germline V gene sequence: CDR1 SNHLY, CDR2 FYNNEI. The CDR3 nucleotides are TGTGCCAGCAGTTCACAGGGAAAGGGCTACACCTTC. Its protein is CASSSQGKGYTF.

The CDR3 here is CASSRGQGGNSPLHF. CDR3 sequence (DNA): TGTGCCAGTAGTAGGGGACAGGGAGGAAATTCACCCCTCCACTTT. This rearrangement joins TRBV19 to TRBJ1-6; 9 nucleotides line up with TRBD1. CDR1 and CDR2 (germline): LNHDA, SQIVND (reference sequence). CDR3 length equals 15 residues. The junction had 5 bases not matched to a gene; V was cut back by 4 bases and J by 7 bases.

V gene TRBV7-2 combines with J gene TRBJ1-1; 8 bases are a match to TRBD1. With V trimmed by 1 base and J by 5 bases, 6 bases remained unmatched. CDR1 and CDR2 from the germline V gene are SGHTA and FQGNSA. This CDR3 is built from 15 residues. The CDR3 loop is CASSLGTGYQTEAFF. The DNA of the CDR3 is TGTGCCAGCAGCTTAGGGACAGGGTATCAGACTGAAGCTTTCTTT.

The chain recombines TRBV4-3 with TRBJ1-4, with 10 positions matching TRBD1. CDR3 size: 18 residues. The V and J ends lost 4 bases and 0 bases, in that order; junction bases with no gene match: 8. The germline V gene encodes CDR1 LGHNA and CDR2 YSLEER. In DNA form, the CDR3 reads TGCGCCAGCAGCCCGGAGACAGGGGGCCTTGCAACTAATGAAAAACTGTTTTTT. Translating gives CASSPETGGLATNEKLFF.

The genes are TRBV6-2 or TRBV6-3 and TRBJ1-2; weak D call: TRBD1 (6 bases). V lost 4 bases to trimming and J lost 8 bases, with 20 bases between them. Looked up from germline, CDR1 is MNHEY and CDR2 is SVGEGT. The CDR3 has 15 amino acids. CDR3 DNA sequence: TGTGCCAGCAGTTTGAGGGCCGGGACACCTTTGGGCTACACCTTC. It specifies CASSLRAGTPLGYTF.

J is TRBJ2-5 and V is TRBV6-2 or TRBV6-3, with TRBD2 matching over 7 bases. The germline gives CDR1 MNHEY, CDR2 SVGEGT. V lost 2 bases and J lost 7; bases outside the gene matches: 10. The CDR3 spans 15 residues. CDR3 DNA: TGTGCCAGCAGTTACGTTGGCGGGGGTCTTGGGACCCAGTACTTC. It encodes CASSYVGGGLGTQYF.

This chain connects TRBV7-3 to TRBJ2-3; 8 positions match TRBD2. The CDR3 covers 15 residues. V gave up 0 bases and J gave up 4 bases; unmatched junction bases: 3. CDR1 is SGHTA and CDR2 is FQGTGA in the germline V gene. The CDR3 nucleotides are TGTGCCAGCAGCTTAACGGGACTAGGAGCAGATACGCAGTATTTT. Translating it yields CASSLTGLGADTQYF.

This chain joins TRBV2 and TRBJ1-2, with unresolved D. V dropped 2 bases and J dropped 0 bases, with 13 bases sitting between them. The CDR3 contains 16 residues. The germline gives CDR1 SNHLY, CDR2 FYNNEI. The CDR3 coding sequence is TGTGCCAGCAGTGAATGGCAGGTCGGGACTAACTATGGCTACACCTTC. Protein product: CASSEWQVGTNYGYTF.

The rearrangement links TRBV6-5 to TRBJ1-1; 7 positions match TRBD1. Trimming cost V 6 bases and J 8 bases; bases outside gene matches: 9. The CDR3 is made up of 13 amino acids. Germline V gene sequence: CDR1 MNHEY, CDR2 SVGAGI. The CDR3 nucleotides are TGTGCCAGCAGCCAGAACAGGGGCACCGAAGCTTTCTTT. Its translation is CASSQNRGTEAFF.

This clone was counted only a few times. This rearrangement joins TRBV9 to TRBJ1-1; TRBD1 matches 7 bases. Trimming took 3 bases from V and 0 from J; bases not matched to a gene: 2. CDR3 size: 14 residues. CDR1 SGDLS and CDR2 YYNGEE come from the germline V gene. The CDR3 loop is CASSATGMNTEAFF. CDR3 nucleotide sequence: TGTGCCAGCAGCGCGACAGGGATGAACACTGAAGCTTTCTTT. The full variable domain, rest sourced from reference TRBV9 and TRBJ1-1, is DSGVTQTPKHLITATGQRVTLRCSPRSGDLSVYWYQQSLDQGLQFLIQYYNGEERAKGNILERFSAQQFPDLHSELNLSSLELGDSALYFCASSATGMNTEAFFGQGTRLTVV.

This clone was seen just once. CDR3 protein: CASRPYRGPTYEQYF. The CDR3 nucleotides read TGTGCCAGCAGACCCTACAGGGGTCCCACCTACGAGCAGTACTTC. The rearrangement joins TRBV28 to TRBJ2-7; TRBD1 aligns across 7 bases. V was pared by 6 bases and J by 2 bases, with 10 bases of the junction left unmatched. The CDR3 runs 15 residues. Looked up from germline, CDR1 is MDHEN and CDR2 is SYDVKM.

This chain uses TRBV12-3 or TRBV12-4 with TRBJ1-6; weak D call: TRBD1 (5 bases). V was cut by 3 bases and J by 8 bases, with 8 bases left in between. The CDR3 covers 13 residues. The chain's CDR3 is CASSFRRDSPLHF. The CDR3 DNA reads TGTGCCAGCAGTTTCCGCAGGGATTCACCCCTCCACTTT.

Details on this clone: At one end the junction does not follow the germline gene, possibly because of a read error. The J gene is TRBJ1-1, the V gene TRBV15; the match to TRBD1 covers 7 bases. The germline V gene has CDR1 LNHNV and CDR2 YYDKDF (reference sequence). There are 14 residues in the CDR3. The CDR3 bases are TGTGCCACCAGCGGAGACAGGGTGATATCTGAAGCTTTCTTT. This codes for CATSGDRVISEAFF.

This clone was seen more than once but under ten times. The chain joins TRBV30 to TRBJ1-2, with 9 bases identical to TRBD1. The trim removed 1 base at V and 4 bases at J, leaving 10 bases unmatched. This CDR3 spans 16 amino acids. Per the germline V gene, CDR1 is GTSNPN and CDR2 is SVGIG (reference sequence). The CDR3 is CAWSAPYRDRAYGYTF. DNA of the CDR3: TGTGCCTGGAGTGCGCCGTACCGGGACAGGGCCTATGGCTACACCTTC.

The rearrangement uses TRBV12-5 and TRBJ2-7, with 11 bases matching TRBD2. J was trimmed by 2 bases and V by 6 bases; bases with no gene match: 9. Looked up from germline, CDR1 is LGHNT and CDR2 is FRNRAP. This CDR3 is 16 amino acids long. The DNA of the CDR3 is TGTGCTAGTGGGCCAACTAGCGGGGGTAGGACCTACGAGCAGTACTTC. Its translation is CASGPTSGGRTYEQYF.